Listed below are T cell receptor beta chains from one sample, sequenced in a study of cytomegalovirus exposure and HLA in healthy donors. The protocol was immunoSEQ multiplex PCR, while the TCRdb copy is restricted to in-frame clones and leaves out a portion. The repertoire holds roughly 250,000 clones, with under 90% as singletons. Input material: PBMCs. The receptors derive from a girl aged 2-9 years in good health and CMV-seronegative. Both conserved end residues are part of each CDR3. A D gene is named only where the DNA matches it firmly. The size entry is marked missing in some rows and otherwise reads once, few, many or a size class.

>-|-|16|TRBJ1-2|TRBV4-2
TGTGCCAGCACCCCGGGGAGGTCGGGGACTAACTATGGCTACACCTTC
CASTPGRSGTNYGYTF
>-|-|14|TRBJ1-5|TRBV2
TGTGCCAGCAGTCAAGGGTCCGGGGATCAGCCCCAGCATTTT
CASSQGSGDQPQHF
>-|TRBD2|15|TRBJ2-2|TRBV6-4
TGTGCCAGCAGCGAAACTAGCGGGAGCGCCGGGGAGCTGTTTTTT
CASSETSGSAGELFF
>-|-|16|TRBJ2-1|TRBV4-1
TGCGCCAGCAGCCTGATGGGCGGGGGCCAGGGGAATGAGCAGTTCTTC
CASSLMGGGQGNEQFF
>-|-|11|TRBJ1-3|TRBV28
TGTGCCAGCAGTCTGGGAAACACCATATATTTT
CASSLGNTIYF
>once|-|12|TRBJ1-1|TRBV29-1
TGCAGCGTTGCTACGGGGAACACTGAAGCTTTCTTT
CSVATGNTEAFF
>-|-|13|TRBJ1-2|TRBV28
TGTGCCAGCAGTCTTATTTCATCGGATGGCTACACCTTC
CASSLISSDGYTF
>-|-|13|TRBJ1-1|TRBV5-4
TGTGCCAGCAGCTTGGTTGGGGCGACTGAAGCTTTCTTT
CASSLVGATEAFF
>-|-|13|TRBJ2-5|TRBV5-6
TGTGCCAGCAGCTTCGGGGGTTGGGAGACCCAGTACTTC
CASSFGGWETQYF
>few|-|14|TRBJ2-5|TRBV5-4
TGTGCCAGCAGCTTGGGGTCGGTCCAAGAGACCCAGTACTTC
CASSLGSVQETQYF
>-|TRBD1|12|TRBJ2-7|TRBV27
TGTGCCAGCAGAGGACAGGAGCTAGAGCAGTACTTC
CASRGQELEQYF
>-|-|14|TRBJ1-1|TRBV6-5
TGTGCCAGCGGGACAAAAAGCTTGAACACTGAAGCTTTCTTT
CASGTKSLNTEAFF
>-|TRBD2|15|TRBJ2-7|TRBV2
TGTGCCAGCAGTGGGGGGGGGACGGTCCCCTACGAGCAGTACTTC
CASSGGGTVPYEQYF
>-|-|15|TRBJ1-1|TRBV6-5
TGTGCCAGCAGTTACTCGTGGGCCATGAACACTGAAGCTTTCTTT
CASSYSWAMNTEAFF
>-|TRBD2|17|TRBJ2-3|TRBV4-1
TGCGCCAGCAGCCAACTGACTAGCCTCAGGGGCACAGATACGCAGTATTTT
CASSQLTSLRGTDTQYF
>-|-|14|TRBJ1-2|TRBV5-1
TGCGCCAGCAGCCCTGTAGGGGGGGACTATGGCTACACCTTC
CASSPVGGDYGYTF
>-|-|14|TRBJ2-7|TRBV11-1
TGTGCCAGCAGCTTAGGGTCCAGGGTTTACGAGCAGTACTTC
CASSLGSRVYEQYF
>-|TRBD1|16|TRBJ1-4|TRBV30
TGTGCCTGGAGTGATGGACAGGTTCGCTCGAGGGAAAAACTGTTTTTT
CAWSDGQVRSREKLFF
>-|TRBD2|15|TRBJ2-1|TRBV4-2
TGTGCCAGCAGCCAAGAGACTAGCGGGATTGATGAGCAGTTCTTC
CASSQETSGIDEQFF
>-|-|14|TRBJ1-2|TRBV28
TGTGCCAGCAGTTCACAGATCACTAACTATGGCTACACCTTC
CASSSQITNYGYTF
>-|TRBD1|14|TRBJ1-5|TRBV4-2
TGTGCCAGCAGCGACGGGACAGGGGATCAGCCCCAGCATTTT
CASSDGTGDQPQHF
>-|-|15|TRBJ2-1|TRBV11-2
TGTGCCAGCAGCTCCGTTGTGGAGCGAAACAATGAGCAGTTCTTC
CASSSVVERNNEQFF
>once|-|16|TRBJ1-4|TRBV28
TGTGCCAGCAGCAAACTGACAGTTGAGCCTAATGAAAAACTGTTTTTT
CASSKLTVEPNEKLFF
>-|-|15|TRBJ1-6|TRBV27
TGTGCCAGCAGTGTATCCACAAATACAGGTTCACCCCTCCACTTT
CASSVSTNTGSPLHF
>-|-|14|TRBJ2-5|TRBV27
TGTGCCAGCAGTCCGTTACCGAGGATCGGGACCCAGTACTTC
CASSPLPRIGTQYF
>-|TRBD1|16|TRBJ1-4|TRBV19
TGTGCCAGTAGTATTCTGACAGGGTCAACTAATGAAAAACTGTTTTTT
CASSILTGSTNEKLFF
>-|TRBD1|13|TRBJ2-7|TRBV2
TGTGCCAGCAGAAGGACAGGGGTCTACGAGCAGTACTTC
CASRRTGVYEQYF
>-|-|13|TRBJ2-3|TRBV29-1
TGCAGCGTTACGAGCGGATTCACAGATACGCAGTATTTT
CSVTSGFTDTQYF
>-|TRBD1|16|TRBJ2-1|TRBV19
TGTGCCAGTAGTTTCCGGGACAGCCTAAACTACAATGAGCAGTTCTTC
CASSFRDSLNYNEQFF
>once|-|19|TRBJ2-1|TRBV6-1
TGTGCCAGCAGTGAAGAGGGAATTGATGCGGGGCCCGGTTGGGATGAGCAGTTCTTC
CASSEEGIDAGPGWDEQFF
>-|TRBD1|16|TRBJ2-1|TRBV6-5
TGTGCCAGCAGTTACTCGGGACAGGGTTCCTACAATGAGCAGTTCTTC
CASSYSGQGSYNEQFF
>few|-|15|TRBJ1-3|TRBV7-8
TGTGCCAGCAGCCCCGACAGAGCCTCTGGAAACACCATATATTTT
CASSPDRASGNTIYF
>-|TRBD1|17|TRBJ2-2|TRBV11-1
TGTGCCAGCAGCCCAACATGGGGACAGGGGACCACCGGGGAGCTGTTTTTT
CASSPTWGQGTTGELFF
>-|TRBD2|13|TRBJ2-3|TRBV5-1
TGCGCCAGCAGGCCTAGCGGGGAGGATACGCAGTATTTT
CASRPSGEDTQYF
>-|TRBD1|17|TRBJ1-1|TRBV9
TGTGCCAGCAGCGTAGGTGGGGTCGGACAGGGACCCACTGAAGCTTTCTTT
CASSVGGVGQGPTEAFF
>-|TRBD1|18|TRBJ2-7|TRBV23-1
TGCGCCAGCAGTCAAGAGCTGGAAGGGGCAGGGGGCAACTACGAGCAGTACTTC
CASSQELEGAGGNYEQYF
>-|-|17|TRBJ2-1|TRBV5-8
TGTGCCAGCAGCTTGTTGAGCGGACAGCAAACCTACAATGAGCAGTTCTTC
CASSLLSGQQTYNEQFF
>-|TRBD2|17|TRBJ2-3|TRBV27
TGTGCCAGCAGTTTATCGGGCGGGAGGGCCACGACAGATACGCAGTATTTT
CASSLSGGRATTDTQYF
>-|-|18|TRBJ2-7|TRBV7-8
TGTGCCAGCAGCTTAGGGTTAGGGATTCAGGGCCCTACCGGCGAGCAGTACTTC
CASSLGLGIQGPTGEQYF
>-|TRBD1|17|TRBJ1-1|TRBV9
TGTGCCAGCAGCGGGAGGGACAGCACACCAGGGACTACTGAAGCTTTCTTT
CASSGRDSTPGTTEAFF
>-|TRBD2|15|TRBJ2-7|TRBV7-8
TGTGCCAGCAGCTTATCCCTAGCGGTCAGAGGGGAGCAGTACTTC
CASSLSLAVRGEQYF
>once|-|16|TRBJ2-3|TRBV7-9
TGTGCCAGCAGCCCGAAGACAGCTAGGACCACAGATACGCAGTATTTT
CASSPKTARTTDTQYF
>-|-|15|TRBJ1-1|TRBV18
TGTGCCAGCTCGGAAGGGGACACCATGAACACTGAAGCTTTCTTT
CASSEGDTMNTEAFF
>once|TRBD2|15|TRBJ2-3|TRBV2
TGTGCCAGCAGGGAGGGACTAGCGGGGGAAAATACGCAGTATTTT
CASREGLAGENTQYF
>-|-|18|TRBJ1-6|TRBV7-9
TGTTCCAGCAGCTCCATCGTCGGGGTCTTTCACTATAATTCACCCCTCCACTTT
CSSSSIVGVFHYNSPLHF
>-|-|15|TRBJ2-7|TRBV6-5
TGTGCCAGCAGTTACGGGGCGTGGCCCCCCGGCAAGCAGTACTTC
CASSYGAWPPGKQYF
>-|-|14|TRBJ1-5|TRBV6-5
TGTGCCAGCAGCCGGTCTAGTGGGGGAGGGCCCCAGCATTTT
CASSRSSGGGPQHF
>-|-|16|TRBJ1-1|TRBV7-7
TGTGCCAGCAGTTTAGAAGCGGTCAGGAAGAACACTGAAGCTTTCTTT
CASSLEAVRKNTEAFF
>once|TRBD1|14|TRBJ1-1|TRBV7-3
TGTGCCAGCAGCTTGGACAGGGATTCGACTGAAGCTTTCTTT
CASSLDRDSTEAFF
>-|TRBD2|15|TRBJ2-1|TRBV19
TGTGCCAGCGGCAAGACTAGCGGCTCCTACAATGAGCAGTTCTTC
CASGKTSGSYNEQFF
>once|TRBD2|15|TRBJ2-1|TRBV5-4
TGTGCCAGCAGCTGGGGTAAGACTAGCCAGGATGAGCAGTTCTTC
CASSWGKTSQDEQFF
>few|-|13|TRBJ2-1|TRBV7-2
TGTGCCAGCAGCGTGACTAGGCTAGACGAGCAGTTCTTC
CASSVTRLDEQFF
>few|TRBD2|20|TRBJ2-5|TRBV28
TGTGCCAGCAGGACGGTATCTGGAACTAGCGGGGACGGTTGGGCAGAGACCCAGTACTTC
CASRTVSGTSGDGWAETQYF
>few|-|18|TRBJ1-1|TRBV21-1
TGTGCCAGCAGCAAACACCGACAGGGGGCCGTCATGAACACTGAAGCTTTCTTT
CASSKHRQGAVMNTEAFF
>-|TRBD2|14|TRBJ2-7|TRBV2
TGTGCCAGCAGGACGGGACTAGGGTCCTACGAGCAGTACTTC
CASRTGLGSYEQYF